This T cell receptor (beta chain) was documented in a study of memory CD4+ T cells and cytomegalovirus serostatus. Findings and limits, study-wide: Suggested: most of the CMV-linked TCR signature lies in CD4+ memory cells. About 40% of the roughly 160 known CMV-associated TCRbeta sequences appeared in CD4+ memory.

Concerning this clone itself: Its matching antigen is unknown.

The V gene end was trimmed by 4 bases and the J gene end by 0 bases; junction bases not matched to a gene: 3. CDR1 MNHNS and CDR2 SASEGT come from the germline V gene. CDR3 size: 14 residues. Single viable CD3+CD4+CD8-CD45RO+ cells were sorted as the memory CD4+ T cells. Donors' CMV status reflects serum IgG against pp150, pp28, p38, p52. Profiling relied on immunoSEQ multiplex PCR, and the TCRdb table lists in-frame clones only, not all of them. The data hold about 67,000 clones, with more than 75% observed a single time. The TCR originated in an adult in good health and CMV-seropositive. The material sequenced was memory CD4+ T cells from blood. V usage is TRBV6-1 and J usage is TRBJ2-7, with 7 bases that match TRBD1. The CDR3 region has the DNA TGTGCCAGCAGTGGCCAGGGGGTCTCCTACGAGCAGTACTTC. Translated, it gives CASSGQGVSYEQYF.